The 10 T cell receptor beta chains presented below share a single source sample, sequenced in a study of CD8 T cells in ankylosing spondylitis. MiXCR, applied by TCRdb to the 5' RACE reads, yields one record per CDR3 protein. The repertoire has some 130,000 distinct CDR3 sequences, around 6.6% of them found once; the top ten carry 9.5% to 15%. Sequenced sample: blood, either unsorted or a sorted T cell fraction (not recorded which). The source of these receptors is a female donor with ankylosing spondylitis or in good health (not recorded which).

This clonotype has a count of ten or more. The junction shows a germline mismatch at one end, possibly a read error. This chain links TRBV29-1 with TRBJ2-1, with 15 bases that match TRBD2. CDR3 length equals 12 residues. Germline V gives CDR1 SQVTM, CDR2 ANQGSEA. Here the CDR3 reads CSVGTSGGSPLF. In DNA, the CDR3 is TGCAGCGTGGGGACTAGCGGGGGGTCGCCACTCTTC.

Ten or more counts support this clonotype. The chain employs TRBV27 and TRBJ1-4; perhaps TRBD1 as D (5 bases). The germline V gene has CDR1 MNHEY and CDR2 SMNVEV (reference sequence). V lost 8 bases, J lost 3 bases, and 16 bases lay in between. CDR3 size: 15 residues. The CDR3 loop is CASGSLRVPNEKLFF. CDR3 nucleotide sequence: TGTGCCAGCGGTTCCCTCAGGGTCCCTAATGAAAAACTGTTTTTT.

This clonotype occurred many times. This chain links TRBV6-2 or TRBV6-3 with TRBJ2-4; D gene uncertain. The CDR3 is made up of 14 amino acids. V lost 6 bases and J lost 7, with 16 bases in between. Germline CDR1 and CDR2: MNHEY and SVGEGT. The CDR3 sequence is CASSKDPHGNIQYF. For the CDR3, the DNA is TGTGCCAGCAGCAAGGATCCGCATGGGAACATTCAGTACTTC.

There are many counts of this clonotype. CDR3 sequence: CASSLDRAGNQPQHF. The CDR3, as DNA: TGTGCCAGCAGCCTGGACAGGGCCGGCAATCAGCCCCAGCATTTT. V and J are TRBV5-5 and TRBJ1-5; 8 nucleotides agree with TRBD1. The junction had 5 bases not matched to a gene; V was cut back by 4 bases and J by 2 bases. CDR1 and CDR2 (germline): SGHKS, YYEKEE (reference sequence). CDR3 length: 15 residues. The whole variable domain, filled in from reference TRBV5-5 and TRBJ1-5, reads DAGVTQSPTHLIKTRGQQVTLRCSPISGHKSVSWYQQVLGQGPQFIFQYYEKEERGRGNFPDRFSARQFPNYSSELNVNALLLGDSALYLCASSLDRAGNQPQHFGDGTRLSIL.

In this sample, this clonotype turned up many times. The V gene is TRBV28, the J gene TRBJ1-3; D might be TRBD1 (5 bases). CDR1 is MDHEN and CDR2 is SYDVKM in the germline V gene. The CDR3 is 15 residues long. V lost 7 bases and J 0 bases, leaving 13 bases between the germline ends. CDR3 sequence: CASTRDRSSGNTIYF. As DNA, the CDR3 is TGTGCCAGCACTCGGGACCGGAGCTCTGGAAACACCATATATTTT.

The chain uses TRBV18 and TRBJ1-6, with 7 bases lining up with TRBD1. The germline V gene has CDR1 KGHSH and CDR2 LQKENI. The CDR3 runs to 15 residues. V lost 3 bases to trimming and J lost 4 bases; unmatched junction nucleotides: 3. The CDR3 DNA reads TGTGCCAGCTCACCCGGGACAGCTTATAATTCACCCCTCCACTTT. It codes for CASSPGTAYNSPLHF.

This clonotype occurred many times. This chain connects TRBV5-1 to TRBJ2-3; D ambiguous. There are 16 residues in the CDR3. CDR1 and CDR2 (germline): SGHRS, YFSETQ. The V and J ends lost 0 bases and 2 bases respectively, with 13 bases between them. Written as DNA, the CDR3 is TGCGCCAGCAGCTTGGCTCCGGGCTTTCCCACAGATACGCAGTATTTT. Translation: CASSLAPGFPTDTQYF.

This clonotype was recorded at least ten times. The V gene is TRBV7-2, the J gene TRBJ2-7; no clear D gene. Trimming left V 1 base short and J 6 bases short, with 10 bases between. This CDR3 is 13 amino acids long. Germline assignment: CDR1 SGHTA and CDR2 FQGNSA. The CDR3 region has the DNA TGTGCCAGCAGCTTAGGTTACAGCCTCGAGCAGTACTTC. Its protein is CASSLGYSLEQYF. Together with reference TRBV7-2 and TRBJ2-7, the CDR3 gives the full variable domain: GAGVSQSPSNKVTEKGKDVELRCDPISGHTALYWYRQSLGQGLEFLIYFQGNSAPDKSGLPSDRFSAERTGGSVSTLTIQRTQQEDSAVYLCASSLGYSLEQYFGPGTRLTVT.

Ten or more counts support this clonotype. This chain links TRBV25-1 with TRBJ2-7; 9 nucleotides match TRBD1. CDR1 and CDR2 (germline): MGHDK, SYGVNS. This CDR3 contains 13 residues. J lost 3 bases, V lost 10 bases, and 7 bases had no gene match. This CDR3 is CATSGQGFYEQYF. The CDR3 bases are TGTGCCACCTCGGGACAGGGCTTCTACGAGCAGTACTTC.

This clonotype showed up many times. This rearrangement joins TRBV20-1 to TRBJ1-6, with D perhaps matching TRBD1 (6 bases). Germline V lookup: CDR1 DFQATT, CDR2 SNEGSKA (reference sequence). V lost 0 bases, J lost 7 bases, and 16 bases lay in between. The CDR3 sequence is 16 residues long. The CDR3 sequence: CSARDLGGRRNSPLHF. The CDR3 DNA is TGCAGTGCTAGAGATCTCGGGGGGCGTCGGAATTCACCCCTCCACTTT.